This TCR beta chain is drawn from a study of T cell responses to AZD1222 COVID-19 vaccine (dated by TCRdb to the early 2020s). Notes on the research overall: AZD1222 recipients with second doses at about 4 weeks or about 12 weeks were pooled, because spike-specific TCR depth and breadth did not differ between schedules. Trial participants were enrolled by age into 18-55, 56-69 and 70-plus year subgroups, with approximately 150, 30 and 60 TCR-sequenced participants respectively. TCR sequencing was performed for more than 230 trial participants, of whom 200 to 220 were given two doses of AZD1222 and roughly 25 were given two doses of MenACWY control vaccine.

V lost 6 bases and J lost 0 bases; the stretch between them is 12 bases long. Looking up the germline V gene (reference sequence) yields CDR1 MNHEY and CDR2 SMNVEV. The CDR3, from cysteine to phenylalanine, totals 14 residues. Just the 42-base CDR3 DNA is kept, in frame starting at base 1. The time point label here, explained by the study, means: baseline before first vaccination. The vaccinee samples were drawn from two UK trials, COV001 and COV002, one of which was a single-blind randomized controlled phase 2/3 trial testing AZD1222 (ChAdOx1 nCoV-19) in healthy adults. For TCRbeta chain sequencing, PBMC samples were collected from trial participants at day 0 and at day 28 after the second dose. Here is what the overall study found, with its caveats: Vaccine-associated CD4 TCRs spanned the whole spike protein, with dominant responses in regions 160-218 and 743-854. After two AZD1222 doses, both the breadth and the depth of spike-specific TCRs were significantly higher than at day 0 and than in MenACWY recipients. Participants were mostly white British and included more females than males, and it was suggested by the authors that clonal diversity may have been underestimated. In the small 56-69-year group, the increase in depth fell short of significance, most likely because of low power. Nearly half of unique spike-specific TCRs reportedly recognized epitopes outside regions mutated in the B.1.351 and B.1.1.7 variants. Conclusions about previously exposed vaccinees were limited because only six AZD1222 recipients were SARS-CoV-2 seropositive at baseline. Because no day 14 peak-response samples were available, repertoires were characterized only after the peak T cell response.

The CDR3 regions of human TCRbeta chains were analyzed by immunosequencing. Per the source publication's procedure: TCRs in the repertoires were compared against a reference library of SARS-CoV-2-specific TCRs that had been generated with the MIRA antigen-specificity platform. Breadth was defined as the fraction of unique TCRs that were SARS-CoV-2-associated. Depth was defined as the fraction of total T cells that were SARS-CoV-2-associated. Using the MIRA data, each spike-specific TCR was mapped to the spike region that the TCR reacts to and placed in a CD4 or CD8 class. Log10-transformed breadth and depth values were compared by one-way ANOVA with Sidak's multiple comparisons tests. In its TCRdb copy, this immuneACCESS table keeps in-frame sequences only and misses some clones. Where compared with another copy, unresolved V genes explain less than half of these, and the others have no known cause. The V and J calls and the clone size are those of that table, but D and trimming were determined from the DNA. The sample table holds roughly 120,000 clones, of which about 90% were seen once. The ten largest make up approximately 10% of the sample.

Points on this clone: The specificity of this receptor is unknown. Base qualities are not at hand, and no much larger clone is one base apart.

This receptor was identified in an adult in good health. The chain was built from TRBV27 and TRBJ2-7; perhaps TRBD2 is the D gene, with 5 bases matching. The sequencing used peripheral blood, collected on day 0 of AZD1222 vaccination. The DNA is as follows: TGTGCCAGCAGCCTCTTCGGGGTCTCCTACGAGCAGTACTTC. This sequence encodes CASSLFGVSYEQYF.